This is a list of T cell receptor beta chains from one sample in a study of radiotherapy plus CTLA-4 blockade in lung cancer. TCRdb keeps only in-frame clones here, not all; method: immunoSEQ multiplex PCR. The top ten clones hold approximately 11% of a sample with about 36,000 clones, 72% of them seen once. Sequenced material: peripheral blood, taken from a patient treated with radiotherapy plus ipilimumab. The source is a human donor with non-small cell lung cancer who had stable disease on radiotherapy plus ipilimumab. Both conserved end residues are part of each CDR3. D genes are given only for firm matches. A row's size may be missing; if present it is once, few, many or a size class.

>TRBV5-4|TRBJ1-2|.|.
TGTGCCAGCAGCTTGGGGGGAGGGCAGGTTATCTATGGCTACACCTTC
CASSLGGGQVIYGYTF
>TRBV27|TRBJ1-1|.|.
TGTGCCAGCAGCCGGGGGGGGGTTGGGACTGAAGCTTTCTTT
CASSRGGVGTEAFF
>TRBV6-5|TRBJ1-6|few|.
TGTGCCAGCAGTTACGCCGGTTCACCCCTCCACTTT
CASSYAGSPLHF
>TRBV19|TRBJ2-5|once|.
TGTGCCAGTAGTGCGACTATACAAGAGACCCAGTACTTC
CASSATIQETQYF
>TRBV18|TRBJ1-1|.|.
TGTGCCAGCTCACCAAAGAGGGTTTCTGAAGCTTTCTTT
CASSPKRVSEAFF
>TRBV2|TRBJ2-1|.|.
TGTGCCAGCACGGGGGTAGCGGCGCCCAGAGTCGATGAGCAGTTCTTC
CASTGVAAPRVDEQFF
>TRBV4-1|TRBJ1-2|.|TRBD1
TGCGCCAGCAGCCACCCGACAGGGGGATTGGGCTATGGCTACACCTTC
CASSHPTGGLGYGYTF
>TRBV7-2|TRBJ1-1|.|TRBD1
TGTGCCAGCAGCTTCCCGGGACAGGGGGCACCAGCTTTCTTT
CASSFPGQGAPAFF
>TRBV6-5|TRBJ2-1|.|TRBD2
TGTGCCAGCAGTTCTGCGGGGGGGCATCACAATGAGCAGTTCTTC
CASSSAGGHHNEQFF
>TRBV29-1|TRBJ1-1|once|.
TGCAGCGTTGAAGGAGGGAAGGCTGAAGCTTTCTTT
CSVEGGKAEAFF
>TRBV4-3|TRBJ2-4|few|.
TGCGCCAGCAGCCAAGATCAGGGGCTAGCCAAAAACATTCAGTACTTC
CASSQDQGLAKNIQYF
>TRBV6-5|TRBJ2-7|few|TRBD1
TGTGCCAGCAGACCGATGACAGGGCAGTACGAGCAGTACTTC
CASRPMTGQYEQYF
>TRBV19|TRBJ1-2|.|.
TGTGCCAGTAGTGACGGAGGGGCGGCTGGTGGCTACACCTTC
CASSDGGAAGGYTF
>TRBV18|TRBJ2-7|.|TRBD1
TGTGCCAGCTCACCACCCCGGGACAGGGGCGAGCAGTACTTC
CASSPPRDRGEQYF
>TRBV30|TRBJ1-2|few|TRBD1
TGTGCCGGGAACCTTGGACAGGGTGTTGGCTACACCTTC
CAGNLGQGVGYTF
>TRBV5-6|TRBJ2-3|.|TRBD1
TGTGCCAGCAGTCGGGACAGGGGGAGCACAGATACGCAGTATTTT
CASSRDRGSTDTQYF
>TRBV29-1|TRBJ1-1|few|.
TGCAGCGCGCGGGTCGGGGGGTCGAACACTGAAGCTTTCTTT
CSARVGGSNTEAFF
>TRBV29-1|TRBJ1-1|.|.
TGCAGCGCATCCCGCTCTTCGATCGGGAACACTGAAGCTTTCTTT
CSASRSSIGNTEAFF
>TRBV5-1|TRBJ1-6|.|.
TGCGCCAGCAGCTCCGACAGCTCCTATAATTCACCCCTCCACTTT
CASSSDSSYNSPLHF
>TRBV25-1|TRBJ1-1|.|.
TGTGCCAGCATTCCGACAGGCGGGAACACTGAAGCTTTCTTT
CASIPTGGNTEAFF
>TRBV27|TRBJ1-1|.|TRBD1
TGTGCCAGCAGTAATAGTAGAGGGGGCGGCACTGAAGCTTTCTTT
CASSNSRGGGTEAFF
>TRBV2|TRBJ2-5|.|TRBD1
TGTGCCAGCAGGTGGGGTCAGGGGGCGAAAGAGACCCAGTACTTC
CASRWGQGAKETQYF
>TRBV11-2|TRBJ1-6|.|.
TGTGCCAGCAGCTTAGGGCGGACTCTCCACTTT
CASSLGRTLHF
>TRBV18|TRBJ2-5|.|.
TGTGCCAGCTCACCTAATTCTGGCTTCCAAGAGACCCAGTACTTC
CASSPNSGFQETQYF
>TRBV27|TRBJ1-2|few|TRBD1
TGTGCCAGCAGTCCCCAGGGGGCATACTATGGCTACACCTTC
CASSPQGAYYGYTF
>TRBV30|TRBJ2-2|.|.
TGTGCCTGGAAATCTCGAGACAGAAGCACCGGGGAGCTGTTTTTT
CAWKSRDRSTGELFF
>TRBV7-2|TRBJ1-1|once|TRBD1
TGTGCCAGCAGCTCGAAACAGGGGGCGACCACTGAAGCTTTCTTT
CASSSKQGATTEAFF
>TRBV2|TRBJ1-2|.|TRBD1
TGTGCCAGCAGCCCCAGGGGGGTAGACTATGGCTACACCTTC
CASSPRGVDYGYTF
>TRBV6-6|TRBJ1-6|.|TRBD1
TGTGCCAGCAGCCGACAGGGGGGTAGTTCACCCCTCCACTTT
CASSRQGGSSPLHF
>TRBV18|TRBJ1-4|.|.
TGTGCCAGCTCACTGGGAGCAACTAATGAAAAACTGTTTTTT
CASSLGATNEKLFF
>TRBV4-3|TRBJ1-1|.|TRBD1
TGCGCCAGCAGCCGAGGGACAGGGAACACTGAAGCTTTCTTT
CASSRGTGNTEAFF
>TRBV5-8|TRBJ2-1|.|TRBD1
TGTGCCAGCAGCGAGGACAGGGGAAAAGGTGGTGAGCAGTTCTTC
CASSEDRGKGGEQFF
>TRBV18|TRBJ2-3|.|TRBD1
TGTGCCAGCTCATCCTCAGGGGGAGTCTCAGATACGCAGTATTTT
CASSSSGGVSDTQYF